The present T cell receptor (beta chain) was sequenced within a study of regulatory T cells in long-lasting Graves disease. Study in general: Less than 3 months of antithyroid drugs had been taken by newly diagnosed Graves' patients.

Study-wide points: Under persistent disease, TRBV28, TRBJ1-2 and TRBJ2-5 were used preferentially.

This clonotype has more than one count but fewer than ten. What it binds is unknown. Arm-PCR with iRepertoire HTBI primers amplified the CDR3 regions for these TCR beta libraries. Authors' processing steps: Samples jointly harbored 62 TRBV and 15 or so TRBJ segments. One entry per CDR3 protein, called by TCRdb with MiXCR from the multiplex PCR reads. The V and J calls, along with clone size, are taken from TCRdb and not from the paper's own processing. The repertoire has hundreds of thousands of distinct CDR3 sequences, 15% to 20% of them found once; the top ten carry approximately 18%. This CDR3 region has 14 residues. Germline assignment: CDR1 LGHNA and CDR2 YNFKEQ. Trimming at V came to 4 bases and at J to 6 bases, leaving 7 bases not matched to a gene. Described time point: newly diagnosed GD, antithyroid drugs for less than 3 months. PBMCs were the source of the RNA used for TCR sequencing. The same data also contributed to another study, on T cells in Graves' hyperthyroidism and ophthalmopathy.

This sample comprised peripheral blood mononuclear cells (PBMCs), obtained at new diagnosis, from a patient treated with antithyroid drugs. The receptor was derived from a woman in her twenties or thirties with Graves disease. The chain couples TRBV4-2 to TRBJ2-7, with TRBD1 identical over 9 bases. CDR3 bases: TGTGCCAGCAGCCCCACGGGACAGGGAGGCGAGCAGTACTTC. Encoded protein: CASSPTGQGGEQYF.